This T cell receptor beta chain was recovered during a study of blood T cell repertoires in COVID-19. About the research overall: Some COVID-19 samples were acute and others convalescent; all came from the United States, Italy and Spain. T cells, B-cell-depleted T cells, or PBMCs provided the cDNA or gDNA that served as material.

V lost 1 base to trimming and J lost 5 bases; unmatched junction nucleotides: 7. This CDR3 region has 16 residues. CDR1 and CDR2 (germline): SEHNR, FQNEAQ (reference sequence). TCRdb keeps only in-frame clones here, not all; method: immunoSEQ multiplex PCR. The sample yields roughly 110,000 clones, 88% seen once. This clone was seen only once. This TCR was sampled from a man in his fifties or sixties with active or convalescent COVID-19. The chain is built from TRBV7-9 and TRBJ1-4; 7 nucleotides line up with TRBD1. Sequenced: peripheral blood. Here the CDR3 reads CASSLGGTVGNEKLFF. The CDR3 nucleotides are TGTGCCAGCAGCTTAGGAGGGACAGTAGGAAATGAAAAACTGTTTTTT.